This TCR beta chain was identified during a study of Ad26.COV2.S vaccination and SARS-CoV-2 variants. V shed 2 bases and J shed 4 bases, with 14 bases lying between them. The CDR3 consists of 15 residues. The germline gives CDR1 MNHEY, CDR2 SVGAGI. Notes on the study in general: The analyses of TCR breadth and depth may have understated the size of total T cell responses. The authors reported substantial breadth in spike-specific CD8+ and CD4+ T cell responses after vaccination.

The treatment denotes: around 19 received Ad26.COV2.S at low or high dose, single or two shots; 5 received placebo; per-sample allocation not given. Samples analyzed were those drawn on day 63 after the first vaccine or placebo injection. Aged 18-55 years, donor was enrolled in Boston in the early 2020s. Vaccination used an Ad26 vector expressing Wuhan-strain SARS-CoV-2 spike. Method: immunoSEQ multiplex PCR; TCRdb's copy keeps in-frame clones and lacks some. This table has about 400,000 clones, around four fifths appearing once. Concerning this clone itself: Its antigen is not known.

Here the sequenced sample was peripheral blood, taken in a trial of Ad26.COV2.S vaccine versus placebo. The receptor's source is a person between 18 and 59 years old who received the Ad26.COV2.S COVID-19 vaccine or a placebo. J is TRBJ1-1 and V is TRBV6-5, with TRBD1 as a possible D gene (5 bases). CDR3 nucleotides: TGTGCCAGCAGTTACGGTCCAGGGTGGTTCACTGAAGCTTTCTTT. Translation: CASSYGPGWFTEAFF.